The T cell receptor beta chain described here comes from a study of shared clonotypes between healthy human individuals. Study-wide points: Memory subsets generally showed smaller estimated richness than naive subsets did. Sampling covered blood only; tissue repertoires likely differ.

Note on this clone: The antigen remains undetermined.

Study processing details: Filtering of immunoSEQ junctional sequences could not match full-length read filtering. Sequencing was performed with immunoSEQ multiplex PCR; in TCRdb, only in-frame clones are kept and a portion is missing. From that table come the V and J calls and clone size; the DNA was used to work out D and trimming. The table records about 2.2 million clones, just under 95% of them present only once. Positively selected for CCR7, the CD45RO-negative cells used as naive CD8 cells excluded terminally differentiated effector memory CD45RA+ cells. CDR1 and CDR2 (germline): MNHEY, SVGAGI. The CDR3 covers 15 residues. V lost 8 bases and J lost 4; bases outside the gene matches: 8.

This chain links TRBV6-5 with TRBJ2-1; 10 bases are shared with TRBD2. Sequenced: naive CD8+ T cells from PBMCs. This sequence originates from a man younger than 30 in good health. Some clones in this sample may be carry-over from other donors' samples. The CDR3: CASQGASGSYNEQFF. CDR3 DNA: TGTGCCAGCCAGGGGGCTAGCGGGAGTTACAATGAGCAGTTCTTC.